This T cell receptor (beta chain) was sequenced during a study of T cell responses to AZD1222 COVID-19 vaccine. Deletions cut 8 bases from V and 1 base from J, with 9 bases between. This CDR3 is 13 amino acids long. Germline values: CDR1 SGHTA, CDR2 FQGTGA. Assay used: immunoSEQ multiplex PCR; TCRdb lists only in-frame clones, some missing. The top ten hold roughly 1.5% of the sample, which has 100,000 to 150,000 clones, around 90% seen once. V and J are TRBV7-3 and TRBJ1-5; D gene ambiguous. The sequence derives from an adult in good health. The sample in question was peripheral blood, obtained on day 0 of AZD1222 vaccination. This CDR3 is CASPLGSNQPQHF. The DNA for the CDR3 is TGTGCCAGCCCACTAGGGAGCAATCAGCCCCAGCATTTT.